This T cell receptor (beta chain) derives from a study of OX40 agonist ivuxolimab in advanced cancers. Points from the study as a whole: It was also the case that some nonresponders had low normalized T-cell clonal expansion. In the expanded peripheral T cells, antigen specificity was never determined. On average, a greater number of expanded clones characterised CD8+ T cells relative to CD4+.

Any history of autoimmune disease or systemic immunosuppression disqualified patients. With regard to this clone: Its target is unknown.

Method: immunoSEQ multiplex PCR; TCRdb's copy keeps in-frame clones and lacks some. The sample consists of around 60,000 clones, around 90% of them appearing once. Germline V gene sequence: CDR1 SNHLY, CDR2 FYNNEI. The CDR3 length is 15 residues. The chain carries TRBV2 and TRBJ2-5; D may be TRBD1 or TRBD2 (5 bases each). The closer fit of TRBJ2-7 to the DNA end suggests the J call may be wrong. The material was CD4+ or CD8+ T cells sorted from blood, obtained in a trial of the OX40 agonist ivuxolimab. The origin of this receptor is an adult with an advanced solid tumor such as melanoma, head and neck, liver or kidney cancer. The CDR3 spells CASSPEAGEDNEQYF. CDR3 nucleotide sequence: TGTGCCAGCAGCCCCGAGGCGGGCGAGGACAACGAGCAGTACTTC.